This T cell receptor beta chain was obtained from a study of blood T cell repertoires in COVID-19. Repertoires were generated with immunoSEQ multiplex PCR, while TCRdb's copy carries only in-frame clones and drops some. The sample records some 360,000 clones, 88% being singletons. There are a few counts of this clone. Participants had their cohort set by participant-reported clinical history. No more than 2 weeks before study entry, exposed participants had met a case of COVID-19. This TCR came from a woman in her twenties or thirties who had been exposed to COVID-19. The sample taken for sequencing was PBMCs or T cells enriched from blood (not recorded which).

The CDR3 sequence is CAWSVNRLYSGNTIYF. DNA for the CDR3: TGTGCCTGGAGTGTCAACCGTCTATACTCTGGAAACACCATATATTTT. The J gene is TRBJ1-3, the V gene TRBV30; D is unresolved. Trimming cost V 0 bases and J 0 bases, with 12 bases left between them. Germline loops: CDR1 GTSNPN, CDR2 SVGIG (reference sequence). The CDR3 spans 16 residues. The complete variable domain, with remaining parts taken from reference TRBV30 and TRBJ1-3, reads SQTIHQWPATLVQPVGSPLSLECTVEGTSNPNLYWYRQAAGRGLQLLFYSVGIGQISSEVPQNLSASRPQDRQFILSSKKLLLSDSGFYLCAWSVNRLYSGNTIYFGEGSWLTVV.